Shown below are 26 T cell receptor beta chains from a single sample sequenced in a study of blood T cell repertoires in COVID-19. Here immunoSEQ multiplex PCR was the method, and the copy in TCRdb shows in-frame clones only, minus some. The sample has about 140,000 clones; 88% are singletons. Specimen: peripheral blood. Source of these receptors: a man between 65 and 85 years old with acute or convalescent COVID-19.

CDR3 in amino acids: CASSLVGGHRTDTQYF. The DNA of the CDR3 is TGTGCCAGCAGCTTAGTAGGGGGACACCGCACAGATACGCAGTATTTT. The rearrangement joins TRBV11-2 to TRBJ2-3; possibly TRBD1 for D (6 bases). CDR1 is SGHAT, CDR2 FQNNGV, per germline. The CDR3 runs to 16 residues. Between the trimmed V and J ends, which lost 1 base and 1 base, there was a span of 12 bases.

V usage is TRBV14 and J usage is TRBJ2-1; D remains ambiguous. Trimming took off 2 bases at V and 1 base at J, with 18 bases between the two ends. Germline CDR1 reads SGHDN; CDR2 reads FVKESK. The CDR3 is 18 residues long. The CDR3 sequence: CASSQSELQATSYNEQFF. The DNA for the CDR3 is TGTGCCAGCAGCCAATCCGAACTTCAGGCAACGTCCTACAATGAGCAGTTCTTC.

This sequence joins TRBV24-1 and TRBJ2-2, with 7 bases lining up with TRBD1. This CDR3 is built from 14 residues. V gave up 2 bases and J gave up 7 bases; unmatched junction bases: 3. Germline CDR1 KGHDR, CDR2 SFDVKD. DNA for the CDR3: TGTGCCACCAGTGATTCGACAGGGATCGGGGAGCTGTTTTTT. Translation: CATSDSTGIGELFF.

The chain has TRBV2 and TRBJ2-1; TRBD2 matches 7 bases. The length of the CDR3 is 15 residues. Looked up from germline, CDR1 is SNHLY and CDR2 is FYNNEI. V was clipped by 6 bases and J by 0 bases; unmatched bases: 5. CDR3 amino acids: CASRRGGGSYNEQFF. The CDR3 DNA is TGTGCCAGCAGAAGGGGCGGGGGCTCCTACAATGAGCAGTTCTTC. The whole variable domain, filled in from reference TRBV2 and TRBJ2-1, reads EPEVTQTPSHQVTQMGQEVILRCVPISNHLYFYWYRQILGQKVEFLVSFYNNEISEKSEIFDDQFSVERPDGSNFTLKIRSTKLEDSAMYFCASRRGGGSYNEQFFGPGTRLTVL.

The rearrangement links TRBV19 to TRBJ2-4; 7 bases agree with TRBD1. Germline CDR1 reads LNHDA; CDR2 reads SQIVND (reference sequence). The CDR3 sequence is 14 residues long. The J segment lost 4 bases and the V segment lost 10 bases, leaving 10 bases of the junction unmatched. The CDR3 here is CATNPRDRKNIQYF. CDR3 in DNA: TGTGCCACCAACCCCCGGGACAGAAAAAACATTCAGTACTTC.

The count of this clone is one. The genes are TRBV6-5 and TRBJ2-1; TRBD2 agrees at 9 bases. V gave up 4 bases and J gave up 3 bases; unmatched junction bases: 4. Germline V lookup: CDR1 MNHEY, CDR2 SVGAGI. The CDR3 contains 15 residues. The CDR3 sequence: CASSFSGGVYNEQFF. CDR3 sequence (DNA): TGTGCCAGCAGTTTTAGCGGGGGAGTCTACAATGAGCAGTTCTTC.

This chain uses TRBV5-1 with TRBJ2-5, with a possible D match to TRBD2 (6 bases). The CDR3 has 15 amino acids. Trimming left V 0 bases short and J 3 bases short, with 12 bases between. Per the germline V gene, CDR1 is SGHRS and CDR2 is YFSETQ. The CDR3 DNA is TGCGCCAGCAGCTTGGCCGGGGTAGCGGAAGAGACCCAGTACTTC. Translating gives CASSLAGVAEETQYF.

In nucleotides, the CDR3 is TGTGCCAGCAGCGTAGTTTCTAGCGGGAACACCGGGGAGCTGTTTTTT. Amino acids: CASSVVSSGNTGELFF. V is TRBV9 and J is TRBJ2-2, with 7 bases identical to TRBD2. Trimming cost V 0 bases and J 1 base; bases outside gene matches: 3. Germline values: CDR1 SGDLS, CDR2 YYNGEE. The CDR3 spans 16 residues.

This chain links TRBV28 with TRBJ2-7, with a possible D match to TRBD2 (6 bases). V gave up 2 bases and J gave up 3 bases, with 14 bases separating them. The germline gives CDR1 MDHEN, CDR2 SYDVKM. This CDR3 is 15 amino acids long. In DNA form, the CDR3 reads TGTGCCAGCAGTTTAGGAGGGAGTTATCTCTACGAGCAGTACTTC. Its translation: CASSLGGSYLYEQYF.

The V and J genes are TRBV6-5 and TRBJ1-5, with 7 bases fitting TRBD1. CDR1 MNHEY and CDR2 SVGAGI come from the germline V gene. The CDR3 extends over 14 amino acids. J lost 0 bases, V lost 7 bases, and 3 bases had no gene match. Here the CDR3 reads CASTNRGSNQPQHF. The CDR3, as DNA: TGTGCCAGCACTAACAGGGGTAGCAATCAGCCCCAGCATTTT.

The chain couples TRBV5-1 to TRBJ1-1; D is perhaps TRBD1 (5 bases). Trimming took 7 bases from V and 0 from J, leaving 13 bases between them. The CDR3 totals 14 residues. CDR1 is SGHRS, CDR2 YFSETQ, per germline. The CDR3 loop reads CASAPQGVNTEAFF. The CDR3 region has the DNA TGCGCCAGCGCACCCCAAGGGGTGAACACTGAAGCTTTCTTT.

The rearrangement uses TRBV5-1 and TRBJ1-1; TRBD1 might be the D (5 bases). CDR3 size: 15 residues. Germline V gene sequence: CDR1 SGHRS, CDR2 YFSETQ. V was shortened by 0 bases and J by 6 bases, with 15 bases between the two germline ends. The CDR3 sequence: CASSLALRGGAEAFF. CDR3 DNA: TGCGCCAGCAGCTTGGCCTTAAGGGGCGGCGCTGAAGCTTTCTTT.

V and J are TRBV7-9 and TRBJ2-4, with 10 positions matching TRBD2. Germline values: CDR1 SEHNR, CDR2 FQNEAQ (reference sequence). V gave up 1 base and J gave up 7 bases; unmatched junction bases: 16. The CDR3 sequence is 19 residues long. CDR3 bases: TGTGCCAGCAGCTTAGTAGCTAGCGGGGGTCGGAAGGCAGAGAACATTCAGTACTTC. Amino acid sequence: CASSLVASGGRKAENIQYF.

This clone is classed as medium-sized. The CDR3 protein is CASTRALTGGNTGELFF. CDR3 DNA sequence: TGCGCCAGCACCAGAGCTCTTACAGGGGGCAACACCGGGGAGCTGTTTTTT. V gene TRBV5-1 combines with J gene TRBJ2-2; 9 positions agree with TRBD1. In germline, CDR1 is SGHRS, CDR2 YFSETQ. This CDR3 has 17 residues. V lost 6 bases to trimming and J lost 2 bases; unmatched junction nucleotides: 11.

V and J are TRBV30 and TRBJ1-6; a possible D gene is TRBD1 (6 bases). Germline V gives CDR1 GTSNPN, CDR2 SVGIG (reference sequence). V lost 1 base and J 7 bases, leaving 11 bases between the germline ends. This CDR3 has 14 amino acids. CDR3 protein: CAWSAGQRNSPLHF. Here the CDR3 DNA reads TGTGCCTGGAGTGCCGGACAGAGAAATTCACCCCTCCACTTT.

This chain links TRBV6-5 with TRBJ1-4, with 9 bases fitting TRBD1. Germline loops: CDR1 MNHEY, CDR2 SVGAGI. This CDR3 is 16 amino acids long. V lost 2 bases and J lost 3; bases outside the gene matches: 4. CDR3 loop: CASSYDRGGANEKLFF. In DNA, the CDR3 is TGTGCCAGCAGTTACGACAGGGGGGGGGCTAATGAAAAACTGTTTTTT.

This clone was observed a handful of times. The J gene is TRBJ1-2, the V gene TRBV12-3 or TRBV12-4, with TRBD1 matching 7 bases. The CDR3 consists of 12 residues. V was clipped by 6 bases and J by 8 bases; unmatched bases: 6. The CDR3 loop reads CASSPGQRGYTF. The CDR3 DNA reads TGTGCCAGCAGCCCGGGACAGAGGGGCTACACCTTC.

The CDR3 region is CASSLVAGATYEQYF. CDR3 nucleotide sequence: TGCGCCAGCAGCCTAGTCGCGGGAGCCACCTACGAGCAGTACTTC. The chain recombines TRBV5-1 with TRBJ2-7; 7 positions agree with TRBD2. CDR1 SGHRS and CDR2 YFSETQ come from the germline V gene. There are 15 residues in the CDR3. Trimming took 4 bases from V and 2 from J; bases not matched to a gene: 9.

V is TRBV7-2 and J is TRBJ1-5, with TRBD1 identical over 8 bases. CDR3 length equals 16 residues. The trim removed 4 bases at V and 2 bases at J, leaving 7 bases unmatched. CDR1 and CDR2 (germline): SGHTA, FQGNSA. In DNA, the CDR3 is TGTGCCAGCAGCTCCCAGGGGGCGTGGGGCAATCAGCCCCAGCATTTT. This codes for CASSSQGAWGNQPQHF. Full variable domain (outside the CDR3, taken from reference TRBV7-2 and TRBJ1-5): GAGVSQSPSNKVTEKGKDVELRCDPISGHTALYWYRQSLGQGLEFLIYFQGNSAPDKSGLPSDRFSAERTGGSVSTLTIQRTQQEDSAVYLCASSSQGAWGNQPQHFGDGTRLSIL.

The chain carries TRBV21-1 and TRBJ2-7; the DNA was not used to check the table's D call, TRBD2. TRBV21-1 corresponds to a pseudogene. The CDR3 is 11 residues long. CDR3 region: CASSTPYEQYF. The CDR3 nucleotides read TGTGCCAGCAGCACCCCTTACGAGCAGTACTTC.

The chain is built from TRBV7-9 and TRBJ1-2; D gene ambiguous. The CDR3 loop spans 15 amino acids. The germline V and J ends were trimmed by 5 bases and 2 bases, with 15 bases remaining between them. In germline, CDR1 is SEHNR, CDR2 FQNEAQ (reference sequence). CDR3 sequence reads: CASSTRGEENYGYTF. CDR3 DNA sequence: TGTGCCAGCAGCACCCGAGGTGAGGAAAACTATGGCTACACCTTC. Together with reference TRBV7-9 and TRBJ1-2, the CDR3 gives the full variable domain: DTGVSQNPRHKITKRGQNVTFRCDPISEHNRLYWYRQTLGQGPEFLTYFQNEAQLEKSRLLSDRFSAERPKGSFSTLEIQRTEQGDSAMYLCASSTRGEENYGYTFGSGTRLTVV.

The chain is built from TRBV2 and TRBJ1-3; D uncertain. The germline CDR1 and CDR2 sequences are SNHLY and FYNNEI. Trimming shortened V by 7 bases and J by 1 base, and 8 bases separated the two germline ends. CDR3 length: 13 amino acids. CDR3 in amino acids: CASTKESGNTIYF. CDR3 sequence (DNA): TGTGCCAGCACAAAGGAGTCTGGAAACACCATATATTTT.

This chain links TRBV10-3 with TRBJ1-4, with 10 bases identical to TRBD1. This CDR3 spans 15 amino acids. The germline V gene encodes CDR1 ENHRY and CDR2 SYGVKD. With V trimmed by 2 bases and J by 7 bases, 4 bases remained unmatched. CDR3 bases: TGTGCCATCAGTGAGCCGGGACAGGGGAGTGAAAAACTGTTTTTT. Its protein product is CAISEPGQGSEKLFF.

CDR3 in DNA: TGTGCCAGCAGCCAAGACGAGGATGGCTACACCTTC. This sequence encodes CASSQDEDGYTF. The genes are TRBV3-1 (or the pseudogene TRBV3-2) and TRBJ1-2; no definite D call. Germline V lookup: CDR1 LGHDT, CDR2 YNNKEL (reference sequence). The ends were cut back, 0 bases at V and 6 bases at J, with 5 bases in the middle. The CDR3 totals 12 residues.

V is TRBV6-2 or TRBV6-3 and J is TRBJ2-5; 7 bases map to TRBD2. The V and J ends lost 4 bases and 4 bases, in that order; junction bases with no gene match: 6. The CDR3 is 14 residues long. From germline, CDR1 is MNHEY and CDR2 SVGEGT. The CDR3 region has the DNA TGTGCCAGCAGTTTCACGGGGGGAACAGAGACCCAGTACTTC. It specifies CASSFTGGTETQYF.

This chain connects TRBV7-9 to TRBJ1-4; 7 positions agree with TRBD1. J was trimmed by 4 bases and V by 5 bases; bases with no gene match: 16. From germline, CDR1 is SEHNR and CDR2 FQNEAQ (reference sequence). This CDR3 contains 18 residues. This CDR3 is CASSPKIVTGDFNEKLFF. The DNA of the CDR3 is TGTGCCAGCAGCCCTAAAATAGTAACAGGGGACTTTAATGAAAAACTGTTTTTT. Based on the CDR3 plus reference TRBV7-9 and TRBJ1-4, the full variable domain is DTGVSQNPRHKITKRGQNVTFRCDPISEHNRLYWYRQTLGQGPEFLTYFQNEAQLEKSRLLSDRFSAERPKGSFSTLEIQRTEQGDSAMYLCASSPKIVTGDFNEKLFFGSGTQLSVL.